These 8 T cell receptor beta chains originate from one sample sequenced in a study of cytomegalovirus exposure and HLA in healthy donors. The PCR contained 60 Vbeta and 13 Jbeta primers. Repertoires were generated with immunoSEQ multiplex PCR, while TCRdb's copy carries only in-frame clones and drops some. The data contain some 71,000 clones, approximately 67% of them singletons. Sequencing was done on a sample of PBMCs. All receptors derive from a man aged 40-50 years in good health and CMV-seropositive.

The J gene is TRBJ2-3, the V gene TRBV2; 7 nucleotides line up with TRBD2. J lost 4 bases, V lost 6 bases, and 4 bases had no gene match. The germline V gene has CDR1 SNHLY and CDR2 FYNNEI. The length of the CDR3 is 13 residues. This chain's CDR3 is CASRGGSPDTQYF. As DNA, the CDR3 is TGTGCCAGCAGGGGCGGGAGCCCAGATACGCAGTATTTT.

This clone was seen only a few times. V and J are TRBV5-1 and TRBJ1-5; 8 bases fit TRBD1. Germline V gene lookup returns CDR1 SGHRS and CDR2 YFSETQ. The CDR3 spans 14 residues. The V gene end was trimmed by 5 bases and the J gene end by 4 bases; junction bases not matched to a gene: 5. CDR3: CASRPGQENQPQHF. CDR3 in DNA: TGCGCCAGCAGACCGGGACAGGAGAATCAGCCCCAGCATTTT.

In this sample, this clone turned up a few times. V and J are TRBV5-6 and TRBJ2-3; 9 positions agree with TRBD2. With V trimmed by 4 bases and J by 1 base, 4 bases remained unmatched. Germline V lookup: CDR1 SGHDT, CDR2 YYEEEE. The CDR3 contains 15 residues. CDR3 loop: CASSLLAGGTDTQYF. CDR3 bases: TGTGCCAGCAGCCTGTTAGCGGGGGGCACAGATACGCAGTATTTT.

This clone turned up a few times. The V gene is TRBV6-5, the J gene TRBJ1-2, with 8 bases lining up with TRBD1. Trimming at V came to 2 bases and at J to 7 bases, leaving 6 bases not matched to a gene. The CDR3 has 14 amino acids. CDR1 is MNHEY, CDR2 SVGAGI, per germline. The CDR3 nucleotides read TGTGCCAGCAGTTACCCCGGACAGGGCGGTGGCTACACCTTC. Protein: CASSYPGQGGGYTF.

The CDR3 DNA follows: TGTGCCAGCAGCTATAGCGGACAGGGGGCGTACACCGGGGAGCTGTTTTTT. It specifies CASSYSGQGAYTGELFF. This rearrangement joins TRBV7-9 to TRBJ2-2, with 11 bases identical to TRBD1. CDR1 and CDR2 (germline): SEHNR, FQNEAQ (reference sequence). This CDR3 is 17 amino acids long. Trimming removed 4 bases from V and 3 bases from J; junction bases left unmatched: 7.

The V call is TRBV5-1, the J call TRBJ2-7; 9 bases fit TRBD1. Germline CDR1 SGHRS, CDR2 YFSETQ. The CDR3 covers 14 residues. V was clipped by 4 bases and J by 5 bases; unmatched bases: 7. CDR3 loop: CASSVGQGFHEQYF. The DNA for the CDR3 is TGCGCCAGCAGCGTGGGACAGGGTTTCCACGAGCAGTACTTC.

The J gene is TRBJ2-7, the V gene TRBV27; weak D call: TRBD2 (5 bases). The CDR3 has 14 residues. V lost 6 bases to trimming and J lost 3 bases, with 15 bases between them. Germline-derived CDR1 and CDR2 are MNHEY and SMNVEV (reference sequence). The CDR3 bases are TGTGCCAGCAGCTTTAGGGAGACCAACTACGAGCAGTACTTC. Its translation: CASSFRETNYEQYF.

CDR3 region: CSVEGGTTAKNIQYF. CDR3 nucleotide sequence: TGCAGCGTTGAAGGTGGGACAACCGCCAAAAACATTCAGTACTTC. The V gene is TRBV29-1, the J gene TRBJ2-4; a weak D match, TRBD1 (6 bases). Deletions cut 1 base from V and 1 base from J, with 11 bases between. Germline V gene data show CDR1 as SQVTM and CDR2 as ANQGSEA. The length of the CDR3 is 15 residues. The variable domain in full, completed from reference TRBV29-1 and TRBJ2-4, reads SAVISQKPSRDICQRGTSLTIQCQVDSQVTMMFWYRQQPGQSLTLIATANQGSEATYESGFVIDKFPISRPNLTFSTLTVSNMSPEDSSIYLCSVEGGTTAKNIQYFGAGTRLSVL.